These 20 T cell receptor beta chains share one sample of origin, sequenced in a study of T cells after yellow fever vaccination. TCRdb re-analysed the 5' RACE reads in MiXCR, keeping a single row per CDR3 protein. The sample includes a few hundred thousand distinct CDR3 sequences, around an eighth of them seen just once. The specimen was CD4+ T cells sorted from PBMCs, collected 15 days after the yellow fever booster vaccination. The receptors here all came from a man aged 18 to 29 who received the YFV17D yellow fever vaccine.

In this sample, this clonotype turned up a few times. The rearrangement joins TRBV29-1 to TRBJ2-3, with 11 bases matching TRBD2. Germline V lookup: CDR1 SQVTM, CDR2 ANQGSEA. This CDR3 region has 15 residues. V lost 2 bases and J lost 15; bases outside the gene matches: 16. CDR3 DNA sequence: TGCAGCGTTGAAAAGAGACTAGCGGGAAGAGGTCTGGGCTATTTT. It is translated as CSVEKRLAGRGLGYF.

This clonotype has more than one count but fewer than ten. The V gene is TRBV28, the J gene TRBJ1-2; D call uncertain. Trimming removed 8 bases at V and 10 bases at J, with 20 bases between. The germline V gene has CDR1 MDHEN and CDR2 SYDVKM. This CDR3 has 13 amino acids. The CDR3 DNA reads TGTGCCAGCGCTAAGTGGGCAGGCGGCCTCTACACCTTC. This translates into CASAKWAGGLYTF.

This clonotype has only a few counts. V is TRBV20-1 and J is TRBJ2-1; D remains ambiguous. V shed 0 bases and J shed 9 bases, with 12 bases lying between them. Germline assignment: CDR1 DFQATT and CDR2 SNEGSKA (reference sequence). The CDR3 is 13 amino acids. In nucleotides, the CDR3 is TGCAGTGCTAGAGAGATGGTGGGAACTGAGCAGTTCTTC. Translation: CSAREMVGTEQFF.

This chain joins TRBV7-9 and TRBJ2-1, with 7 bases fitting TRBD1. Unmatched junction bases numbered 12, after V lost 1 base and J lost 0 bases. The CDR3 is 19 residues long. In germline, CDR1 is SEHNR, CDR2 FQNEAQ (reference sequence). CDR3 bases: TGTGCCAGCAGCTTAGTTGGACAGGCAATCATATACTCCTACAATGAGCAGTTCTTC. Translation gives CASSLVGQAIIYSYNEQFF.

The genes are TRBV4-1 and TRBJ1-2, with 9 bases that match TRBD1. In germline, CDR1 is MGHRA, CDR2 YSYEKL. V lost 3 bases, J lost 4 bases, and 21 bases stayed unmatched. The CDR3 loop spans 20 amino acids. The CDR3 loop reads CASSQDSVGQGIGLGYGYTF. CDR3 DNA sequence: TGCGCCAGCAGCCAGGACTCCGTGGGACAGGGCATAGGGTTAGGCTATGGCTACACCTTC.

The V gene is TRBV27, the J gene TRBJ2-5; a weak D match, TRBD2 (6 bases). V was cut by 5 bases and J by 2 bases, with 12 bases left in between. The germline CDR1 and CDR2 sequences are MNHEY and SMNVEV (reference sequence). This CDR3 is 14 amino acids long. The CDR3 bases are TGTGCCAGCAGTGAACCCGGGACTCAAGAGACCCAGTACTTC. Encoded protein: CASSEPGTQETQYF.

The chain carries TRBV28 and TRBJ2-2, with 9 positions matching TRBD1. The CDR3 spans 16 residues. Germline lookup yields CDR1 MDHEN and CDR2 SYDVKM. The V gene end was trimmed by 2 bases and the J gene end by 5 bases; junction bases not matched to a gene: 6. CDR3 residues: CASSLPGQGITGELFF. In DNA form, the CDR3 reads TGTGCCAGCAGTTTACCGGGACAGGGTATAACCGGGGAGCTGTTTTTT.

There are many counts of this clonotype. The rearrangement uses TRBV14 and TRBJ2-2; D is undetermined. The CDR3 loop spans 15 amino acids. V was shortened by 4 bases and J by 2 bases, with 11 bases between the two germline ends. Germline assignment: CDR1 SGHDN and CDR2 FVKESK. The CDR3 DNA reads TGTGCCAGCAGCCTCGAGGAGACCAACACCGGGGAGCTGTTTTTT. Translated, it gives CASSLEETNTGELFF.

Only a few counts were recorded for this clonotype. This chain joins TRBV18 and TRBJ2-7; 11 positions match TRBD2. Germline trimming cut 5 bases from V and 4 bases from J; bases unmatched to any gene: 4. Germline V CDR1 and CDR2: KGHSH, LQKENI. The CDR3 runs 14 residues. CDR3 sequence reads: CASSTSGGFYEQYF. In nucleotides, the CDR3 is TGTGCCAGCTCAACTAGCGGGGGTTTTTACGAGCAGTACTTC. The full variable domain, completed using reference TRBV18 and TRBJ2-7, is NAGVMQNPRHLVRRRGQEARLRCSPMKGHSHVYWYRQLPEEGLKFMVYLQKENIIDESGMPKERFSAEFPKEGPSILRIQQVVRGDSAAYFCASSTSGGFYEQYFGPGTRLTVT.

This clonotype was counted between two and nine times. This chain joins TRBV5-1 and TRBJ1-6; weak D call: TRBD1 (6 bases). This CDR3 contains 14 residues. V gave up 4 bases and J gave up 9 bases, with 14 bases separating them. Per germline, CDR1 SGHRS and CDR2 YFSETQ. The DNA of the CDR3 is TGCGCCAGCAGCGTGGAAGGGGGGGTTTCACCCCTCCACTTT. It yields the protein CASSVEGGVSPLHF.

V is TRBV6-2 or TRBV6-3 and J is TRBJ2-3; D perhaps matches TRBD1 (5 bases). Trimming removed 7 bases at V and 3 bases at J, with 14 bases between. Germline V gene sequence: CDR1 MNHEY, CDR2 SVGEGT. The CDR3 is made up of 14 amino acids. This CDR3 reads CASKARHRTDTQYF. The CDR3 region has the DNA TGTGCCAGCAAAGCCCGTCACAGGACAGATACGCAGTATTTT.

This clonotype has just a few counts. For the CDR3, the DNA is TGCGCCAGCAGCCGACAACTCACAGGGATAAACTCTCGGAGGGGAGAGCAGTTCTTC. As protein: CASSRQLTGINSRRGEQFF. V is TRBV4-1 and J is TRBJ2-1; D might be TRBD1 or TRBD2, each matching 6 bases. V dropped 4 bases and J dropped 10 bases, with 32 bases sitting between them. From germline, CDR1 is MGHRA and CDR2 YSYEKL. The CDR3 is 19 amino acids.

This clonotype came up a few times. This chain connects TRBV20-1 to TRBJ2-3; D uncertain. Trimming pared 3 bases from V and 3 bases from J, leaving 7 bases between. This CDR3 spans 12 amino acids. The germline CDR1 and CDR2 sequences are DFQATT and SNEGSKA (reference sequence). In DNA form, the CDR3 reads TGCAGTGCTAGGGTCTGGACAGATACGCAGTATTTT. It specifies CSARVWTDTQYF.

This clonotype was picked up a small number of times. The chain combines TRBV20-1 with TRBJ2-5, with D possibly TRBD1 on 5 matching bases. The V and J ends lost 3 bases and 3 bases respectively, with 11 bases between them. CDR1 is DFQATT and CDR2 is SNEGSKA in the germline V gene (reference sequence). The CDR3 runs to 13 residues. This CDR3 reads CSASSGREETQYF. CDR3 coding DNA: TGCAGTGCTAGCTCTGGCAGGGAAGAGACCCAGTACTTC.

The rearrangement uses TRBV20-1 and TRBJ2-3; the D call may be TRBD1 or TRBD2 (7 bases each). The V end lost 6 bases, the J end lost 6 bases, and 16 bases lay between the germline ends. CDR3 length: 13 amino acids. The V gene's germline CDR1 is DFQATT and CDR2 SNEGSKA (reference sequence). CDR3 coding DNA: TGCAGTGCCCCAGGGGGGGCGAAGGATACGCAGTATTTT. It codes for CSAPGGAKDTQYF.

This clonotype has just a few counts. The chain combines TRBV30 with TRBJ2-1; tentative D call: TRBD2 (5 bases). The length of the CDR3 is 17 residues. CDR1 is GTSNPN and CDR2 is SVGIG in the germline V gene (reference sequence). The V end was cut by 2 bases, the J end by 8 bases, with 25 bases between. CDR3 in DNA: TGTGCCTGGAGTAGAAAATATGACCGCCGAGGGATGGATGAGCAGTTCTTC. Protein: CAWSRKYDRRGMDEQFF.

CDR3 bases: TGTGCCAGCAGCTTAGCGAGGACAGCCAAAAACATTCAGTACTTC. This codes for CASSLARTAKNIQYF. V and J are TRBV7-2 and TRBJ2-4; D remains ambiguous. Germline lookup yields CDR1 SGHTA and CDR2 FQGNSA. The V and J ends lost 0 bases and 0 bases respectively, with 6 bases between them. The CDR3 has 15 amino acids.

This clonotype has just a few counts. The rearrangement joins TRBV7-8 to TRBJ2-5; D might be TRBD2 (6 bases). CDR3 length: 14 residues. V was trimmed by 0 bases and J by 7 bases, leaving 12 bases between them. Per germline, CDR1 SGHVS and CDR2 FQNEAQ. The CDR3 nucleotides read TGTGCCAGCAGCTTAGCGTGGACGGAGGGGACCCAGTACTTC. Protein product: CASSLAWTEGTQYF.

This chain connects TRBV7-2 to TRBJ1-1; TRBD1 agrees at 7 bases. In germline, CDR1 is SGHTA, CDR2 FQGNSA. CDR3 length equals 14 residues. J gave up 0 bases and V 4 bases, and 2 bases lay outside the gene matches. The chain's CDR3 is CASSWGQLNTEAFF. DNA of the CDR3: TGTGCCAGCAGCTGGGGACAGTTGAACACTGAAGCTTTCTTT.

This clonotype has more than one count but fewer than ten. The rearrangement joins TRBV6-1 to TRBJ2-7, with TRBD1 identical over 9 bases. The CDR3 loop spans 13 amino acids. Germline loops: CDR1 MNHNS, CDR2 SASEGT. This CDR3 reads CASSDGTGIPPKV. In DNA form, the CDR3 reads TGTGCCAGCAGTGATGGGACAGGGATACCCCCTAAGGTC.